These T cell receptor beta chains were read from a single sample in a study of blood T cell repertoires in COVID-19. The table came from immunoSEQ multiplex PCR; TCRdb's copy has only in-frame clones and leaves some out. The table records around 260,000 clones, roughly 84% of them present only once. Sequenced sample: peripheral blood. These receptors were obtained from a man aged 55 to 70 with acute or convalescent COVID-19. Each CDR3 is given with its conserved first and last residue. A D gene is named only where the DNA matches it firmly. Not all rows give a size; the values are once, few, many and, for expanded clones, a class.

clone_size j_call d_call v_call cdr3_nt cdr3_aa
- TRBJ1-4 - TRBV7-8 TGTGCCAGCAGCCCTCGACAGGCAGCAACTAATGAAAAACTGTTTTTT CASSPRQAATNEKLFF
- TRBJ1-1 TRBD1 TRBV7-9 TGTGCCAGCAGCTCGCCCACAGGGGGAATCTCACTTGAAGCTTTCTTT CASSSPTGGISLEAFF
- TRBJ1-6 - TRBV4-3 TGCGCCAGCAGCCGAGGGATTAGGGATTCACCCCTCCACTTT CASSRGIRDSPLHF
- TRBJ2-7 - TRBV28 TGTGCCAGCAACATTGCCAATTACGAGCAGTACTTC CASNIANYEQYF
- TRBJ2-5 TRBD2 TRBV6-5 TGTGCCAGCAGTTACGGACTAGCCGGGGAGACCCAGTACTTC CASSYGLAGETQYF
- TRBJ1-6 - TRBV4-2 TGTGCCAGCAGCCAAGAGTGGGCTGCCCATAATTCACCCCTCCACTTT CASSQEWAAHNSPLHF
- TRBJ2-1 - TRBV21-1 TGTGCCAGCAGCAGGACTAGCGGGGGCCCAGCCGGCTCCTACAATGAGCAGTTCTTC CASSRTSGGPAGSYNEQFF
- TRBJ1-6 TRBD1 TRBV7-6 TGTGCCAGCAGCTTAGCCAGGGGGTTTAATTCACCCCTCCACTTT CASSLARGFNSPLHF
- TRBJ2-7 TRBD1 TRBV28 TGTGCCAGCAGGGGACAGGGGGGCGCCTACGAGCAGTACTTC CASRGQGGAYEQYF
- TRBJ1-4 - TRBV5-1 TGCGCCAGCAGCTTGGGACAAGATAATGAAAAACTGTTTTTT CASSLGQDNEKLFF
- TRBJ1-1 - TRBV24-1 TGTGCCACCAGTGATTTTGCGGGGGTAGCTTTCTTT CATSDFAGVAFF
- TRBJ1-3 - TRBV7-7 TGTGCTAGCAGCCTAGGACACGACTCTGGAAACACCATATATTTT CASSLGHDSGNTIYF
- TRBJ2-2 - TRBV19 TGTGCCAGTAGGAACGTGGGCTCCGGGGAGCTGTTTTTT CASRNVGSGELFF
- TRBJ1-2 TRBD1 TRBV6-6 TGTGCCAGCAACTCTGGACAGGGGACCTATGGCTACACCTTC CASNSGQGTYGYTF
few TRBJ2-7 TRBD1 TRBV5-4 TGTGCCAGCAGCCTCAGGGGGCGCGGCGAGTACGAGCAGTACTTC CASSLRGRGEYEQYF
- TRBJ1-2 - TRBV28 TGTGCCAGCAGTCTAACGACACCCTATGGCTACACCTTC CASSLTTPYGYTF
- TRBJ1-1 - TRBV5-5 TGTGCCAGCAGCTCCCTCCCAGGGCTCACTGAAGCTTTCTTT CASSSLPGLTEAFF
- TRBJ2-2 - TRBV7-2 TGTGCCAGCAGCTTAGCGCACGCGGGCCGGGAGCTGTTTTTT CASSLAHAGRELFF
- TRBJ2-7 - TRBV14 TGTGCCAGCAGCCAAGATATCGGGGGAATCTACGAGCAGTACTTC CASSQDIGGIYEQYF
- TRBJ2-5 - TRBV3-1/TRBV3-2 TGTGCCAGCAGCCCTAGGATGGGGGCAGGGACCCAGGGGGAGACCCAGTACTTC CASSPRMGAGTQGETQYF
once TRBJ2-3 TRBD1 TRBV30 TGTGCCTGGGCCTTTGGGACAGAAACAGATACGCAGTATTTT CAWAFGTETDTQYF
- TRBJ1-2 - TRBV11-2 TGTGCCAGCACCCGACGGCCGTACATCGGGACACCTGATGGCTACACCTTC CASTRRPYIGTPDGYTF
- TRBJ1-4 TRBD1 TRBV27 TGTGCCAGCAGTCCCGAATCAGGGGGATTGGAAAAACTGTTTTTT CASSPESGGLEKLFF
- TRBJ2-7 TRBD2 TRBV7-6 TGTGCCAGCAGCTCGCTAGCGGGGGCCTCCTACGAGCAGTACTTC CASSSLAGASYEQYF
many TRBJ2-2 - TRBV18 TGTGCCAGCTCACCCGCCAGGGCCGGCACCGGGGAGCTGTTTTTT CASSPARAGTGELFF
- TRBJ1-2 - TRBV29-1 TGCAGCGCCGACGGCCGGGGTATAGGGGGCTACACCTTC CSADGRGIGGYTF
- TRBJ2-1 TRBD2 TRBV27 TGTGCCAGCAGTTCCTGGTCTAGCGGGAGCGATGAGCAGTTCTTC CASSSWSSGSDEQFF
- TRBJ1-2 - TRBV4-3 TGCGCCAGCAGCCCAAAGCCAGGTGGCGGCTACACCTTC CASSPKPGGGYTF
few TRBJ2-7 - TRBV7-8 TGTGCCAGCAGCTTTGGTCTAGTGCCCTACGAGCAGTACTTC CASSFGLVPYEQYF
few TRBJ2-3 - TRBV3-1/TRBV3-2 TGTGCCAGCAGCCAAGTTGGGGGACTGGTTACAGATACGCAGTATTTT CASSQVGGLVTDTQYF
- TRBJ1-2 - TRBV27 TGTGCCAGCAGTTACTCTCGCAGGCGTTTCAATGGCTACACCTTC CASSYSRRRFNGYTF